The rows below give T cell receptor beta chains drawn from one sample of a study of regulatory T cells in long-lasting Graves disease. TCRdb recomputed calls from the multiplex PCR reads with MiXCR, one row per CDR3 protein. The sample has approximately 560,000 distinct CDR3 sequences; roughly 16% are singletons. These same records also appear under a second study, on T cells in Graves' hyperthyroidism and ophthalmopathy.

The sequenced sample was peripheral blood mononuclear cells (PBMCs), obtained at new diagnosis, from a patient treated with antithyroid drugs. The receptors stem from a man aged 18 to 29 with Graves disease. The CDR3 runs from the conserved cysteine through the conserved F or W. D genes are given only for firm matches. Size tells how often a clone was seen (once, few, many) or the class of an expanded clone, and some rows leave it out.

TRBV5-1	TRBJ2-1	many	NA	TGCGCCAGCAGCCTCCTGACGAATAAGAGAGACAATGAGCAGTTCTTC	CASSLLTNKRDNEQFF
TRBV7-8	TRBJ1-6	few	NA	TGTGCCAGCAGCTTAAGGGGCGGGGCAGATAATAATTCACCCCTCCACTTT	CASSLRGGADNNSPLHF
TRBV6-1	TRBJ1-5	few	NA	TGTGCCAGCAGTGACCCAAGGAATCAGCCCCAGCATTTT	CASSDPRNQPQHF
TRBV12-3/TRBV12-4	TRBJ2-2	NA	NA	TGTGCCAGCAGTTTCGTACAGGGTGACACCGGGGAGCTGTTTTTT	CASSFVQGDTGELFF
TRBV19	TRBJ1-5	NA	TRBD1	TGTGCCAGTGCCGGGGACAGGGTCAATCAGCCCCAGCATTTT	CASAGDRVNQPQHF
TRBV29-1	TRBJ2-4	NA	NA	TGCAGCGTTGAGGGTTGGGAGTTGGGGGGGGCCAAGTTAGTAGCCAAAAACATTCAGTACTTC	CSVEGWELGGAKLVAKNIQYF
TRBV12-3/TRBV12-4	TRBJ1-1	many	NA	TGTGCCAGCAGTTATGCGTTAATGAACACTGAAGCTTTCTTT	CASSYALMNTEAFF
TRBV18	TRBJ1-2	few	NA	TGTGCCAGCTCACCCACAGACCCTCGGCAGGGGTACACCTTC	CASSPTDPRQGYTF
TRBV2	TRBJ2-1	many	TRBD1	TGTGCCAGCAATGTGGACAAAGGGACAGAGGTAGGACACAATGAGCAGTTCTTC	CASNVDKGTEVGHNEQFF
TRBV4-2	TRBJ2-3	few	NA	TGTGCCAGCAGCCAAGAGCGGGCTTCCACAGATACGCAGTATTTT	CASSQERASTDTQYF
TRBV20-1	TRBJ2-4	NA	NA	TGCAGTGTAAGACGGAGGGATGCCAAAAACATTCAGTACTTC	CSVRRRDAKNIQYF
TRBV11-2	TRBJ2-5	NA	NA	TGTGCCAGCAGCCCCGGCGATGCGGCCCCGGAGACCCAGTACTTC	CASSPGDAAPETQYF
TRBV5-1	TRBJ2-7	many	TRBD1	TGCGCCAGCAGCTGGGACAGAGACTCCTACGAGCAGTACTTC	CASSWDRDSYEQYF
TRBV18	TRBJ1-2	NA	TRBD1	TGTGCCAGCTCACCCCGGACAGGGGATAACTATGGCTACACCTTC	CASSPRTGDNYGYTF
TRBV28	TRBJ1-2	many	NA	TGTGCCAGCAGCGCCAGTCAGGGCTATGGCTACACCTTC	CASSASQGYGYTF
TRBV3-1	TRBJ1-1	many	NA	TGTGCCAGCAGCCACGGGGGTCGCTTCGACACTGAAGCTTTCTTT	CASSHGGRFDTEAFF
TRBV6-1	TRBJ1-2	NA	TRBD1	TGTGCCAGCAGTGAAAGGCAGGGGGACAAGGGGGGTGGCTACACCTTC	CASSERQGDKGGGYTF
TRBV11-2	TRBJ2-3	many	TRBD1	TGTGCCAGCAGCCTAGGACAGGGGGCAGGAGATACGCAGTATTTT	CASSLGQGAGDTQYF
TRBV5-1	TRBJ1-1	few	TRBD1	TGCGCCAGCAGCCTGGACAGGGGTCGGAACACTGAAGCTTTCTTT	CASSLDRGRNTEAFF
TRBV10-3	TRBJ1-5	many	NA	TGTGCCATCAGTGAGTCGGAGAGGAATCAGCCCCAGCATTTT	CAISESERNQPQHF
TRBV28	TRBJ2-7	many	NA	TGTGCCAGCAGTACACTCCTGGGACTCCACTACGAGCAGTACTTC	CASSTLLGLHYEQYF
TRBV7-6	TRBJ1-4	once	NA	TGTGCCAGCAGCTCGGGAAGACGGGATGAAAAACTGTTTTTT	CASSSGRRDEKLFF
TRBV5-1	TRBJ2-7	few	TRBD1	TGCGCCAGCAGCTTGACTACAGGGGTCTCCTACGAGCAGTACTTC	CASSLTTGVSYEQYF
TRBV6-1	TRBJ1-1	many	NA	TGTGCCAGCAGGCCCGTCAAGAACACTGAAGCTTTCTTT	CASRPVKNTEAFF
TRBV7-9	TRBJ2-5	many	TRBD1	TGTGCCAGCAGCTCCAGACAGGGCCCTCGAGAGACCCAGTACTTC	CASSSRQGPRETQYF
TRBV20-1	TRBJ2-1	many	NA	TGCAGTGCTAGAGGGGCGGCGGGATTAAGGATCAATGAGCAGTTCTTC	CSARGAAGLRINEQFF
TRBV12-3/TRBV12-4	TRBJ2-3	many	NA	TGTGCCAGCAGGTCTGACCGGGACCTTACAGATACGCAGTATTTT	CASRSDRDLTDTQYF
TRBV4-1	TRBJ2-1	once	NA	TGCGCCAGCAGCCAAGAGTCGAACACAAAAAGGGAGCAGTTCTTC	CASSQESNTKREQFF
TRBV27	TRBJ2-7	few	TRBD1	TGTGCCAGCAAGGGACAGGGGAGTTACGAGCAGTACTTC	CASKGQGSYEQYF
TRBV27	TRBJ2-2	NA	TRBD2	TGTGCCAGCAGGGCGGTGGGGGGGTCGATGACCGGGGAGCTGTTTTTT	CASRAVGGSMTGELFF
TRBV7-9	TRBJ2-7	NA	TRBD2	TGTGCCAGCAGCGCATACCAAGGAAGCGGGAGAGGGTACGAGCAGTACTTC	CASSAYQGSGRGYEQYF
TRBV19	TRBJ2-2	many	TRBD2	TGTGCCACCGGGAGGACCTCCACCGGGGAGCTGTTTTTT	CATGRTSTGELFF
TRBV20-1	TRBJ2-5	few	NA	TGCAGTGCCTCGTCCGGCGGGATCGGGGAGACCCAGTACTTC	CSASSGGIGETQYF
TRBV19	TRBJ2-2	many	TRBD1	TGTGCCAGTGGATACCGGGACAGATTCACCGGGGAGCTGTTTTTT	CASGYRDRFTGELFF
TRBV9	TRBJ2-3	few	NA	TGTGCCAGCAGCGTAGCTGCAGGCGCCAGCACAGATACGCAGTATTTT	CASSVAAGASTDTQYF
TRBV27	TRBJ2-4	few	TRBD2	TGTGCCAGCAGTGCCTCTAGCGGCTACCAGTACTTC	CASSASSGYQYF
TRBV18	TRBJ1-2	few	NA	TGTGCCAGCTCCCCAACTGACGGGGCTTCGGCTGGCTACACCTTC	CASSPTDGASAGYTF
TRBV2	TRBJ2-2	NA	NA	TGTGCCAGCGAAAAACGGTGGGGGGAGCTGTTTTTT	CASEKRWGELFF
TRBV5-8	TRBJ1-1	NA	NA	TGTGCCAGCAGCCGCTTCCAAGGGATGAACACTGAAGCTTTCTTT	CASSRFQGMNTEAFF
TRBV12-3/TRBV12-4	TRBJ1-2	many	TRBD1	TGTGCCAGCAGTTACAGGGGGCGAGCCTATGGCTACACCTTC	CASSYRGRAYGYTF
TRBV11-2	TRBJ1-1	NA	TRBD1	TGTGCCAGCAGCTCACTATCCCGGACAGGGCGGAACACTGAAGCTTTCTTT	CASSSLSRTGRNTEAFF
TRBV19	TRBJ1-2	few	NA	TGTGCCAGTAGTATCGGCAGGGAGAGTGGCTACACCTTC	CASSIGRESGYTF
TRBV12-5	TRBJ1-5	NA	NA	TGTGCTAGTGGGACAGGAGACTATCAGCCCCAGCATTTT	CASGTGDYQPQHF
TRBV18	TRBJ2-1	once	TRBD1	TGTGCCAGCTCACCAACAGGGGAATCCTACAATGAGCAGTTCTTC	CASSPTGESYNEQFF
TRBV20-1	TRBJ1-1	many	NA	TGCAGTGCTCGAAACACAGGTAACACTGAAGCTTTCTTT	CSARNTGNTEAFF
TRBV12-3/TRBV12-4	TRBJ2-3	NA	NA	TGTGCCAGCAGTTTCAGTTGGGCAGATACGCAGTATTTT	CASSFSWADTQYF
TRBV7-8	TRBJ2-7	NA	NA	TGTGCCAGCAGTTCTAGCGAGAGGCAAGCCTACGAGCAGTACTTC	CASSSSERQAYEQYF
TRBV5-1	TRBJ1-2	many	TRBD1	TGCGCCAGCAGCTCGGCGACAGGGAACTATGGCTACACCTTC	CASSSATGNYGYTF
TRBV27	TRBJ2-7	many	TRBD1	TGTGCCAGCAGTGCCACCGGGACAGGCACCTACGAGCAGTACTTC	CASSATGTGTYEQYF
TRBV28	TRBJ2-5	many	NA	TGTGCCAGCAGTGTCGGGTCAGCCCAAGAGACCCAGTACTTC	CASSVGSAQETQYF
TRBV7-3	TRBJ2-7	many	TRBD2	TGTGCCAGCTCCTCCACTAGCGGCTACGAGCAGTACTTC	CASSSTSGYEQYF
TRBV27	TRBJ2-7	NA	TRBD2	TGTGCCAGCAGTTTAATAGCGGGGCCCTACGAGCAGTACTTC	CASSLIAGPYEQYF
TRBV6-2/TRBV6-3	TRBJ1-2	NA	NA	TGTGCCAGCAGTTACTCCGCAGGAAAAAACTATGGCTACACCTTC	CASSYSAGKNYGYTF
TRBV27	TRBJ2-7	NA	TRBD1	TGTGCCAGCAGGCAGGGGGCTTTGCTTTCTGACGAGCAGTACTTC	CASRQGALLSDEQYF
TRBV2	TRBJ1-1	NA	NA	TGTGCCAGCAGCCTTGGTGGGGTCGGGGAAGCTTTCTTT	CASSLGGVGEAFF
TRBV27	TRBJ1-4	few	NA	TGTGCCAGCAGTCCCTATAGACCGACCAGGAGGACAACTAATGAAAAACTGTTTTTT	CASSPYRPTRRTTNEKLFF
TRBV7-8	TRBJ1-2	many	NA	TGTGCCAGCAGCCCCACAGGTTTGGGCTACACCTTC	CASSPTGLGYTF
TRBV3-1	TRBJ2-3	many	TRBD2	TGTGCCAGCAGTCGCCCCTCCGGGACTAGCGGGATAGGATTGACAGATACGCAGTATTTT	CASSRPSGTSGIGLTDTQYF
TRBV5-5	TRBJ2-1	few	NA	TGTGCCAGCAGCTTCTATGGGACACCTTACAATGAGCAGTTCTTC	CASSFYGTPYNEQFF
TRBV12-3/TRBV12-4	TRBJ2-7	NA	NA	TGTGCCAGCAGTTTAAGGGTCGGAATACACCCCTACGAGCAGTACTTC	CASSLRVGIHPYEQYF